This T cell receptor (beta chain) was profiled in a study of OX40 agonist ivuxolimab in advanced cancers. This CDR3 region has 12 residues. Germline lookup yields CDR1 SGHRS and CDR2 YFSETQ. V dropped 0 bases and J dropped 6 bases, with 7 bases sitting between them. Data came from immunoSEQ multiplex PCR; TCRdb stores just in-frame clones and leaves some out. The sample records roughly 13,000 clones, 93% being singletons. This sequence joins TRBV5-1 and TRBJ2-7; D unclear. This clonotype was sampled from an adult with an advanced solid tumor such as melanoma, head and neck, liver or kidney cancer. Source: CD4+ or CD8+ T cells sorted from blood, taken in a trial of the OX40 agonist ivuxolimab. The chain's CDR3 is CASSLDVVEQYF. CDR3 nucleotides: TGCGCCAGCAGCTTGGATGTGGTCGAGCAGTACTTC. Together with reference TRBV5-1 and TRBJ2-7, the CDR3 gives the full variable domain: KAGVTQTPRYLIKTRGQQVTLSCSPISGHRSVSWYQQTPGQGLQFLFEYFSETQRNKGNFPGRFSGRQFSNSRSEMNVSTLELGDSALYLCASSLDVVEQYFGPGTRLTVT.